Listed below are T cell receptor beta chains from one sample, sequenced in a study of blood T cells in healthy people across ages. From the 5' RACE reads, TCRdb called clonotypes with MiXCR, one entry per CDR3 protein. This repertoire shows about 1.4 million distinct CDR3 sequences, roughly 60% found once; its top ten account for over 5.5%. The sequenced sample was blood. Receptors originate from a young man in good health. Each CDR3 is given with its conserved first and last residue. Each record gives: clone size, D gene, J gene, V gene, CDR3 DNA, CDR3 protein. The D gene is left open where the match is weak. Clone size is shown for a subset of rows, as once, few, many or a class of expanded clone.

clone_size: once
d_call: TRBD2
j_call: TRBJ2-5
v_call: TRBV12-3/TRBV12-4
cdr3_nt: TGTGCCAGCAGTTACGACGGGACTAGCGGGGAGACCCAGTACTTC
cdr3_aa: CASSYDGTSGETQYF

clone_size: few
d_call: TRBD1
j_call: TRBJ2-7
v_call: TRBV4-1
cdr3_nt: TGCGCCAGCAGCCCACAGCGGGGACAGGGGGCCTACGAGCAGTACTTC
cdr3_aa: CASSPQRGQGAYEQYF

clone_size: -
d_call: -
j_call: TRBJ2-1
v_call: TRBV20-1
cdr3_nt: TGCAGTGCTCACCACCGGACTGCGTTCTTC
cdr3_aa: CSAHHRTAFF

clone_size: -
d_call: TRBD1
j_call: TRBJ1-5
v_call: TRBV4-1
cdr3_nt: TGCGCCAGCAGCAAGGACAGGGGAAGTCAGCCCCAGCATTTT
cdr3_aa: CASSKDRGSQPQHF

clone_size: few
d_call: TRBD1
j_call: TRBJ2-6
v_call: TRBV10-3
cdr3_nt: TGTGCCATCAGCCTAACAGGGGCTGGGGCCAACGTCCTGACTTTC
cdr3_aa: CAISLTGAGANVLTF

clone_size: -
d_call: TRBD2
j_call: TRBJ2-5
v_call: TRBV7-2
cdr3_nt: TGTGCCAGCAGCCTATACGGACTAGCGGGGAAAGAGACCCAGTACTTC
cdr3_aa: CASSLYGLAGKETQYF

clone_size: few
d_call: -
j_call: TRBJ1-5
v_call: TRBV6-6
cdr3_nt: TGTGCCAGCAGTCCCGGCCGGTATAGCAATCAGCCCCAGCATTTT
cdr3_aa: CASSPGRYSNQPQHF

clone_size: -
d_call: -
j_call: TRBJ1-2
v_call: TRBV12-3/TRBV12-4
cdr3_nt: TGTGCCAGCAGTGAGGACCCTCTGAGTGGCTACACCTTC
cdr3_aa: CASSEDPLSGYTF

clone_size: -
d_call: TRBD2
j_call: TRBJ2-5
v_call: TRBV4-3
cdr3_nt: TGCGCCAGCAGCCAAGTAGCGGGGGGCGGAAGCGAGACCCAGTACTTC
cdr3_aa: CASSQVAGGGSETQYF

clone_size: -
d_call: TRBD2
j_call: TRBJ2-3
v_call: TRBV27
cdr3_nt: TGTGCCAGCAGGGGACTAGGTGCAGATACGCAGTATTTT
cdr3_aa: CASRGLGADTQYF

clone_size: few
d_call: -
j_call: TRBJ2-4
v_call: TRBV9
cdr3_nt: TGTGCCAGCAGCACAGGGGAGGAACCCTTAGCCAAAAACATTCAGTACTTC
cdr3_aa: CASSTGEEPLAKNIQYF

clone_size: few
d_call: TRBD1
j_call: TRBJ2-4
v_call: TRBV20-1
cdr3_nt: TGCAGTGCTAGAGATTGGCGACAGGGGGCGCTTGACATTCAGTACTTC
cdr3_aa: CSARDWRQGALDIQYF

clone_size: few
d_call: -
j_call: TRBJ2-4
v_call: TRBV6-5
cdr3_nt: TGTGCCAGCAGCTCCGGTCAGAACAAAAACATTCAGTACTTC
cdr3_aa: CASSSGQNKNIQYF

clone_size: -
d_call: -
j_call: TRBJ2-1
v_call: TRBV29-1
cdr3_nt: TGCAGCGTTGAGGACAATAGGAATGAGCAGTTCTTC
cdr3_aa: CSVEDNRNEQFF

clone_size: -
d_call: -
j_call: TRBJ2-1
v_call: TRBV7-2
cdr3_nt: TGTGCCAGCAGCTTACAGTCCCCGGACACTGGTCACAATGAGCAGTTCTTC
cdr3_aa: CASSLQSPDTGHNEQFF

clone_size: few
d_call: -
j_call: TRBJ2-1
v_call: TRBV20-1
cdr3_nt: TGCAGTGCTAGAGACCGGACTAAATATGAGCAGTTCTTC
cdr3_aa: CSARDRTKYEQFF

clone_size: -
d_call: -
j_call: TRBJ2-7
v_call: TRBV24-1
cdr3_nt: TGTGCCACCAGTGATGGGGTCCGTTTCGACGAGCAGTACTTC
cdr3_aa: CATSDGVRFDEQYF

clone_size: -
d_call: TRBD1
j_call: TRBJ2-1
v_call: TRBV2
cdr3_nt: TGTGCCAGCAGTGACGCTGGGACAGGGGAGAAGTTCTTC
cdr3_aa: CASSDAGTGEKFF

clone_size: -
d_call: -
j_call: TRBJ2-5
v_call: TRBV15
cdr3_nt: TGTGCCACCAGCAGAGATCCGACAGGTGGAGAGACCCAGTACTTC
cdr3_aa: CATSRDPTGGETQYF

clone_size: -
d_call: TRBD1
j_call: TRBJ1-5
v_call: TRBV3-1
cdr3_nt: TGTGCCAGCAGCGTAGGACAGGGGGCACGTCAGCCCCAGCATTTT
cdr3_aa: CASSVGQGARQPQHF

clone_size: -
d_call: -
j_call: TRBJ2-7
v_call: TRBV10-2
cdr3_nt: TGCGCCAGCAGTGAATTCCGGACAAATGAGCAGTACTTC
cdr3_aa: CASSEFRTNEQYF

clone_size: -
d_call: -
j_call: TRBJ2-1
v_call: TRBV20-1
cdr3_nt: TGCAGTGCTAGAGGAATGTCCCCGGGACACAATGAGCAGTTCTTC
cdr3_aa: CSARGMSPGHNEQFF

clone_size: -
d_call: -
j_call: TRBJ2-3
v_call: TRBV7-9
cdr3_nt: TGTGCCAGCAGCTTACAACCTCAGCCAAATACGCAGTATTTT
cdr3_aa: CASSLQPQPNTQYF

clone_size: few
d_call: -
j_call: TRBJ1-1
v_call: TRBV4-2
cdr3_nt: TGTGCCAGCAGCTTGACGCCCTATACTGAAGCTTTCTTT
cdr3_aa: CASSLTPYTEAFF

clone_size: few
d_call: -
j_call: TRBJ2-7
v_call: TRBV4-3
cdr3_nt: TGCGCCAGCAGCCCACATGTCGCTTCCTACGAGCAGTACTTC
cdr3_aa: CASSPHVASYEQYF

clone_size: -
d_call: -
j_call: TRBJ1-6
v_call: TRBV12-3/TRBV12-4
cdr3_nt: TGTGCCAGCAGTTTTGGGGCGGACCTCCACTTT
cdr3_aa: CASSFGADLHF

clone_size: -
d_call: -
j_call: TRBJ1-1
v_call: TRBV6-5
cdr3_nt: TGTGCCAGCAGTTATGGCGAGGGCACTGAAGCTTTCTTT
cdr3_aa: CASSYGEGTEAFF

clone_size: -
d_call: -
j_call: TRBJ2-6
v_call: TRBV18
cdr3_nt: TGTGCCAGCTCACCGCCTGTGGGCTTCTCTGGGGCCAACGTCCTGACTTTC
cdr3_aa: CASSPPVGFSGANVLTF

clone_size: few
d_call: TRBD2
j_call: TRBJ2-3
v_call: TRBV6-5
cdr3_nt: TGTGCCGCTCACTCCGGGACTAATACAGATACGCAGTATTTT
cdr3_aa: CAAHSGTNTDTQYF

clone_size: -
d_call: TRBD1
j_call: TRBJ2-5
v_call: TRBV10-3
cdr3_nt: TGTGCCATCAGTTCCGGGGACAGTCACGTAGAGACCCAGTACTTC
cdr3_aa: CAISSGDSHVETQYF

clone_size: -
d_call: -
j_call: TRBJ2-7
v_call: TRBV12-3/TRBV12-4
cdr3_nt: TGTGCCAGCAGTCCCCCTACCGTTTACTCCTGCGAGCAGTACTTC
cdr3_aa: CASSPPTVYSCEQYF

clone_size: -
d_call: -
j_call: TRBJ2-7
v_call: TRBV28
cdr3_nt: TGTGCCAGCAGTTTACCCGGGGGGCGCTACGAGCAGTACTTC
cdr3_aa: CASSLPGGRYEQYF

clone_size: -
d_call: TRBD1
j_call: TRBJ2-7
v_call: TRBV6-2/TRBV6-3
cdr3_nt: TGTGCCAGCGAACAGGGGTCGTACGAGCAGTACTTC
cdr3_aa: CASEQGSYEQYF

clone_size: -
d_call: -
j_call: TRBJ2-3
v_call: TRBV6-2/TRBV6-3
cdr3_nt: TGTGCCAGCATGACGTACACAGATACGCAGTATTTT
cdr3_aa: CASMTYTDTQYF

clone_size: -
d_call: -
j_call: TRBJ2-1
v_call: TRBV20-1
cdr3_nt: TGCAGTGCCCCACGACAGTACAATGAGCAGTTCTTC
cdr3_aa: CSAPRQYNEQFF

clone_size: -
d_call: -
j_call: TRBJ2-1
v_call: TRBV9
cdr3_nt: TGTGCCAGCAGCGTAGCTAGGGGGGTCAATACGGACAATGAGCAGTTCTTC
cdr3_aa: CASSVARGVNTDNEQFF